The clone carrying this TCR beta chain was observed many times. The data originate from a study of regulatory T cells in long-lasting Graves disease. Through Arm-PCR of CDR3 regions and iRepertoire HTBI primers, TCR beta libraries were built. MiXCR was run by TCRdb on the multiplex PCR reads, yielding one entry per CDR3 protein. This sample carries 350,000 to 500,000 distinct CDR3 sequences, about 15% of them seen once, and the ten largest clones take roughly 10%. Time point given: newly diagnosed GD, antithyroid drugs for less than 3 months. Researchers made the TCR library from RNA that was extracted from PBMCs. V was pared by 2 bases and J by 8 bases, with 9 bases of the junction left unmatched. CDR1 and CDR2 (germline): SGHVS, FQNEAQ. The CDR3 covers 15 residues. These sequences were also reported in another study, on T cells in Graves' hyperthyroidism and ophthalmopathy. In that study: The patients, who ranged from 18 to 65 in age, presented with newly diagnosed hyperthyroidism lasting under 2 months. Blood samples included most of the expanded thyroid clonotypes exceeding 0.001.

V is TRBV7-8 and J is TRBJ2-4; TRBD1 aligns across 7 bases. The TCR originated in a woman younger than 45 with Graves disease. This sample comprised peripheral blood mononuclear cells (PBMCs), obtained at new diagnosis, from a patient treated with antithyroid drugs. Here the CDR3 DNA reads TGTGCCAGCAGCTTATATATGACAGGGATGGACATTCAGTACTTC. This codes for CASSLYMTGMDIQYF.